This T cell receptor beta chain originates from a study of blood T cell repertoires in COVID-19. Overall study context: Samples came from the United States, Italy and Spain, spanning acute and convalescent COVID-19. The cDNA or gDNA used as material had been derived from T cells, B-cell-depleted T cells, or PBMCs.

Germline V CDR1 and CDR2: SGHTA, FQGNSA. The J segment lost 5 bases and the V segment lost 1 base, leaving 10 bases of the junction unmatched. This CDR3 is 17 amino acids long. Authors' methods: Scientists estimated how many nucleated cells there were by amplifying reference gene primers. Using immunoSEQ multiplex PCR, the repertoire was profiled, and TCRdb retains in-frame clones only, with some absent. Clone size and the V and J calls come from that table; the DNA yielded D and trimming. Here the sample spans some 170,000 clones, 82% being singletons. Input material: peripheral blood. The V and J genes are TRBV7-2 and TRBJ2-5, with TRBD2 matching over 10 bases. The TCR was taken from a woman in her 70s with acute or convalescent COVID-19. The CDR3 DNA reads TGTGCCAGCAGCTTAGAAGGGCCGGGTAGCGGGAGGGAGACCCAGTACTTC. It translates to CASSLEGPGSGRETQYF.